Below, 10 T cell receptor beta chains from the same sample are listed, as sequenced in a study of CD8+CD57+ T cells in acquired aplastic anemia. Profiling that covered TCR beta VDJ and CDR3 relied on genomic DNA as its template. One entry per CDR3 protein, called by TCRdb with MiXCR from the reads. Of roughly 63,000 distinct CDR3 sequences listed, 45% to 55% are singletons. The sequencing input was sorted CD4+, CD8+, or CD8+CD57+ T cells (not recorded which) from PBMCs. Receptors originate from a human donor in good health, serving as a control.

This clonotype turned up a few times. The rearrangement links TRBV28 to TRBJ1-1; weak D call: TRBD1 (5 bases). Per germline, CDR1 MDHEN and CDR2 SYDVKM. The CDR3 runs 16 residues. The V end lost 4 bases, the J end lost 0 bases, and 15 bases lay between the germline ends. The CDR3 DNA follows: TGTGCCAGCAGTTCCCCGGGGCCAAACATGAACACTGAAGCTTTCTTT. Encoded protein: CASSSPGPNMNTEAFF.

The sample holds one count of this clonotype. The conserved closing phenylalanine or tryptophan is absent in this CDR3, likely reflecting a read error. This rearrangement joins TRBV7-3 to TRBJ1-1; D is undetermined. The CDR3 sequence is 14 residues long. The germline gives CDR1 SGHTA, CDR2 FQGTGA. Trimming removed 1 base at V and 4 bases at J, with 10 bases between. The CDR3 DNA reads TGTGCCAGCAGCTTAATCGGAGGGAGCACTGAAGCTTTCTCT. Encoded protein: CASSLIGGSTEAFS.

This clonotype has a count of ten or more. The V call is TRBV12-5, the J call TRBJ2-7; D call uncertain. Trimming shortened V by 2 bases and J by 1 base, and 15 bases separated the two germline ends. The CDR3 is 16 amino acids. Germline assignment: CDR1 LGHNT and CDR2 FRNRAP. The chain's CDR3 is CASGLTTGLISYEQYF. The CDR3 nucleotides are TGTGCTAGTGGTTTGACCACGGGCCTAATATCCTACGAGCAGTACTTC.

The chain is built from TRBV19 and TRBJ2-1; 12 positions match TRBD2. The CDR3 extends over 13 amino acids. The V gene end was trimmed by 9 bases and the J gene end by 11 bases; junction bases not matched to a gene: 8. Germline V gene data show CDR1 as LNHDA and CDR2 as SQIVND (reference sequence). The CDR3 nucleotides read TGTGCCAGCAGGGTACTAGCGGGGGGTAAGCAGTTCTTC. Translation gives CASRVLAGGKQFF.

The chain has TRBV29-1 and TRBJ2-1; D might be TRBD2 (7 bases). Germline V gives CDR1 SQVTM, CDR2 ANQGSEA. The CDR3 loop spans 13 amino acids. Trimming pared 6 bases from V and 5 bases from J, leaving 14 bases between. CDR3 sequence: CSVRGGSNNEQFF. Here the CDR3 DNA reads TGCAGCGTAAGGGGGGGATCGAACAATGAGCAGTTCTTC.

By share, this clonotype counts as medium-sized. V usage is TRBV19 and J usage is TRBJ2-7; TRBD1 matches 9 bases. V lost 6 bases, J lost 3 bases, and 3 bases stayed unmatched. CDR1 is LNHDA and CDR2 is SQIVND in the germline V gene (reference sequence). The CDR3 has 13 residues. The CDR3 loop is CASSRTGVYEQYF. The CDR3 DNA sequence: TGTGCCAGTAGCCGGACAGGGGTCTACGAGCAGTACTTC.

By share, this clonotype ranks as medium-sized. The chain is built from TRBV10-3 and TRBJ2-7; D not certain. CDR3 size: 17 residues. Trimming shortened V by 0 bases and J by 0 bases, and 15 bases separated the two germline ends. CDR1 is ENHRY and CDR2 is SYGVKD in the germline V gene. For the CDR3, the DNA is TGTGCCATCAGTGAGTCGACTGTGAGATCCTACTCCTACGAGCAGTACTTC. Residues: CAISESTVRSYSYEQYF.

This clonotype was observed at least ten times. The chain is built from TRBV7-9 and TRBJ1-2; D unclear. The V and J ends lost 5 bases and 6 bases respectively, with 22 bases between them. Looked up from germline, CDR1 is SEHNR and CDR2 is FQNEAQ (reference sequence). The CDR3 runs to 16 residues. The CDR3 nucleotides are TGTGCCAGCAGCCTGCGCTTGGGCAGCGGAGGGAATGGCTACACCTTC. Its translation is CASSLRLGSGGNGYTF. Full variable domain (remainder filled in from reference TRBV7-9 and TRBJ1-2): DTGVSQNPRHKITKRGQNVTFRCDPISEHNRLYWYRQTLGQGPEFLTYFQNEAQLEKSRLLSDRFSAERPKGSFSTLEIQRTEQGDSAMYLCASSLRLGSGGNGYTFGSGTRLTVV.

The chain links TRBV29-1 to TRBJ2-7; no definite D call. Germline lookup yields CDR1 SQVTM and CDR2 ANQGSEA. The ends were cut back, 0 bases at V and 6 bases at J, with 9 bases in the middle. This CDR3 region has 12 residues. This CDR3 reads CSVEDAGLEQYF. The CDR3 bases are TGCAGCGTTGAAGATGCAGGTCTCGAGCAGTACTTC.

Concerning this clonotype: This could be a read error, since a much larger clone is one nucleotide away. This chain links TRBV7-2 with TRBJ2-5, with D tentatively TRBD2 (6 bases). The CDR3 loop spans 15 amino acids. Germline CDR1 is SGHTA and CDR2 is FQGNSA. V was shortened by 1 base and J by 1 base, with 10 bases between the two germline ends. This CDR3 reads CASSLEAGLQETQYF. DNA for the CDR3: TGTGCCAGCAGCTTAGAAGCGGGCCTCCAAGAGACCCAGTACTTC.